Listed below are T cell receptor beta chains from one sample, sequenced in a study of CD8 T cells in Susac syndrome. TCRdb reanalysed the immunoSEQ multiplex PCR reads using MiXCR and keeps one entry per CDR3 protein. This sample has about 60,000 distinct CDR3 sequences, with around nine tenths found just once. Sequenced: CD8+ T cells from PBMCs. The receptors shown here come from a human donor in good health. Both conserved end residues are part of each CDR3. D genes are given only for firm matches. Part of the rows lack a size; the others show once, few, many or a class for expanded clones.

CDR3 length: 13; J gene: TRBJ1-2; V gene: TRBV7-9; D gene: .; clone size: .; CDR3 protein: CASSLVPNYGYTF; CDR3 DNA: TGTGCCAGCAGCTTAGTACCGAACTATGGCTACACCTTC
CDR3 length: 17; J gene: TRBJ2-2; V gene: TRBV4-1; D gene: .; clone size: .; CDR3 protein: CASSQDWEEMYTGELFF; CDR3 DNA: TGCGCCAGCAGCCAAGATTGGGAGGAGATGTACACCGGGGAGCTGTTTTTT
CDR3 length: 13; J gene: TRBJ2-3; V gene: TRBV9; D gene: .; clone size: .; CDR3 protein: CASSGGSTDTQYF; CDR3 DNA: TGTGCCAGCAGCGGGGGGAGCACAGATACGCAGTATTTT
CDR3 length: 14; J gene: TRBJ1-2; V gene: TRBV12-3/TRBV12-4; D gene: .; clone size: .; CDR3 protein: CASSFADRAYGYTF; CDR3 DNA: TGTGCCAGCAGCTTTGCGGATAGGGCCTATGGCTACACCTTC
CDR3 length: 14; J gene: TRBJ2-3; V gene: TRBV27; D gene: .; clone size: .; CDR3 protein: CASSVTGRTDTQYF; CDR3 DNA: TGTGCCAGCAGTGTGACAGGGAGGACAGATACGCAGTATTTT
CDR3 length: 16; J gene: TRBJ2-5; V gene: TRBV29-1; D gene: TRBD1; clone size: .; CDR3 protein: CSVVGGDRGILETQYF; CDR3 DNA: TGCAGCGTTGTGGGAGGAGACAGGGGCATTCTGGAGACCCAGTACTTC
CDR3 length: 14; J gene: TRBJ2-7; V gene: TRBV6-1; D gene: .; clone size: few; CDR3 protein: CASSEGGTFYEQYF; CDR3 DNA: TGTGCCAGCAGTGAAGGGGGCACTTTCTACGAGCAGTACTTC
CDR3 length: 12; J gene: TRBJ2-7; V gene: TRBV12-3/TRBV12-4; D gene: .; clone size: .; CDR3 protein: CASSLGTEEQYF; CDR3 DNA: TGTGCCAGCAGCCTCGGGACTGAAGAGCAGTACTTC
CDR3 length: 17; J gene: TRBJ2-1; V gene: TRBV19; D gene: .; clone size: .; CDR3 protein: CASSMPGLPSSYNEQFF; CDR3 DNA: TGTGCCAGTAGTATGCCCGGGCTGCCTTCCTCCTACAATGAGCAGTTCTTC
CDR3 length: 14; J gene: TRBJ2-1; V gene: TRBV5-6; D gene: .; clone size: .; CDR3 protein: CASSLMQGGGEQFF; CDR3 DNA: TGTGCCAGCAGCTTGATGCAGGGCGGAGGTGAGCAGTTCTTC
CDR3 length: 14; J gene: TRBJ2-1; V gene: TRBV10-3; D gene: .; clone size: .; CDR3 protein: CAIGTGARNDEQFF; CDR3 DNA: TGTGCCATCGGAACGGGCGCTCGAAACGATGAGCAGTTCTTC
CDR3 length: 15; J gene: TRBJ2-3; V gene: TRBV7-3; D gene: .; clone size: .; CDR3 protein: CASSFQGGETDTQYF; CDR3 DNA: TGTGCCAGCAGCTTCCAGGGGGGAGAAACAGATACGCAGTATTTT
CDR3 length: 16; J gene: TRBJ2-3; V gene: TRBV5-5; D gene: TRBD1; clone size: .; CDR3 protein: CASSLRTGRMADTQYF; CDR3 DNA: TGTGCCAGCAGCCTTCGGACAGGGAGGATGGCAGATACGCAGTATTTT
CDR3 length: 15; J gene: TRBJ2-5; V gene: TRBV29-1; D gene: TRBD1; clone size: .; CDR3 protein: CSAGGDRGIQETQYF; CDR3 DNA: TGCAGCGCGGGAGGGGACAGGGGGATTCAAGAGACCCAGTACTTC
CDR3 length: 13; J gene: TRBJ2-7; V gene: TRBV28; D gene: .; clone size: .; CDR3 protein: CASSFQGIYEQYF; CDR3 DNA: TGTGCCAGCAGTTTTCAGGGGATCTACGAGCAGTACTTC
CDR3 length: 14; J gene: TRBJ1-1; V gene: TRBV14; D gene: TRBD1; clone size: .; CDR3 protein: CASSQTGTALEAFF; CDR3 DNA: TGTGCCAGCAGCCAAACCGGGACAGCTCTTGAAGCTTTCTTT
CDR3 length: 15; J gene: TRBJ2-3; V gene: TRBV7-2; D gene: .; clone size: .; CDR3 protein: CASSLDAESTDTQYF; CDR3 DNA: TGTGCCAGCAGCTTAGACGCGGAGAGCACAGATACGCAGTATTTT
CDR3 length: 14; J gene: TRBJ2-1; V gene: TRBV5-6; D gene: .; clone size: .; CDR3 protein: CASSPVGSWAEQFF; CDR3 DNA: TGTGCCAGCAGCCCGGTTGGGTCTTGGGCTGAGCAGTTCTTC
CDR3 length: 16; J gene: TRBJ1-1; V gene: TRBV7-9; D gene: TRBD1; clone size: .; CDR3 protein: CASSFPTGTVNTEAFF; CDR3 DNA: TGTGCCAGCAGCTTTCCAACCGGGACAGTGAACACTGAAGCTTTCTTT
CDR3 length: 16; J gene: TRBJ2-1; V gene: TRBV5-4; D gene: TRBD1; clone size: .; CDR3 protein: CASSSPGTGDLGEQFF; CDR3 DNA: TGTGCCAGCAGCTCCCCCGGGACAGGGGATTTGGGTGAGCAGTTCTTC
CDR3 length: 15; J gene: TRBJ1-1; V gene: TRBV7-9; D gene: TRBD1; clone size: .; CDR3 protein: CASSRLQGARTEAFF; CDR3 DNA: TGTGCCAGCAGCCGCCTACAGGGGGCGCGTACTGAAGCTTTCTTT
CDR3 length: 18; J gene: TRBJ2-1; V gene: TRBV7-9; D gene: TRBD2; clone size: .; CDR3 protein: CASSPPRLAGHAGNEQFF; CDR3 DNA: TGTGCCAGCAGCCCACCGAGACTAGCGGGTCACGCGGGTAATGAGCAGTTCTTC
CDR3 length: 14; J gene: TRBJ2-4; V gene: TRBV10-1; D gene: .; clone size: .; CDR3 protein: CASSESAEGGIQYF; CDR3 DNA: TGCGCCAGCAGTGAGTCGGCGGAGGGAGGCATTCAGTACTTC
CDR3 length: 16; J gene: TRBJ2-1; V gene: TRBV7-2; D gene: TRBD2; clone size: .; CDR3 protein: CASSYSLSGDYNEQFF; CDR3 DNA: TGTGCCAGCAGCTACTCCCTAAGCGGGGACTACAATGAGCAGTTCTTC
CDR3 length: 15; J gene: TRBJ1-5; V gene: TRBV19; D gene: TRBD1; clone size: .; CDR3 protein: CASQGAGEPHQPQHF; CDR3 DNA: TGTGCCAGCCAGGGGGCAGGGGAGCCCCATCAGCCCCAGCATTTT
CDR3 length: 14; J gene: TRBJ2-2; V gene: TRBV10-3; D gene: .; clone size: .; CDR3 protein: CAILDGDQTGELFF; CDR3 DNA: TGTGCCATCTTGGACGGGGACCAAACCGGGGAGCTGTTTTTT
CDR3 length: 15; J gene: TRBJ2-5; V gene: TRBV10-3; D gene: TRBD1; clone size: .; CDR3 protein: CAISVRDRVQETQYF; CDR3 DNA: TGTGCCATCAGTGTTCGTGACAGGGTCCAAGAGACCCAGTACTTC
CDR3 length: 15; J gene: TRBJ2-1; V gene: TRBV7-9; D gene: TRBD2; clone size: once; CDR3 protein: CASGLAGGPYNEQFF; CDR3 DNA: TGTGCCAGCGGATTAGCGGGGGGGCCCTACAATGAGCAGTTCTTC
CDR3 length: 13; J gene: TRBJ2-7; V gene: TRBV5-1; D gene: .; clone size: .; CDR3 protein: CASSPRGKVEQYF; CDR3 DNA: TGCGCCAGCAGCCCTCGAGGAAAGGTCGAGCAGTACTTC
CDR3 length: 14; J gene: TRBJ2-5; V gene: TRBV5-4; D gene: .; clone size: .; CDR3 protein: CASSPPGGLETQYF; CDR3 DNA: TGTGCCAGCAGCCCCCCCGGAGGGCTCGAGACCCAGTACTTC
CDR3 length: 15; J gene: TRBJ1-1; V gene: TRBV10-3; D gene: .; clone size: .; CDR3 protein: CAIRRQTETNTEAFF; CDR3 DNA: TGTGCCATCAGGAGGCAAACAGAGACGAACACTGAAGCTTTCTTT
CDR3 length: 15; J gene: TRBJ2-1; V gene: TRBV20-1; D gene: TRBD2; clone size: .; CDR3 protein: CSASGGTSSYNEQFF; CDR3 DNA: TGCAGTGCGTCGGGGGGAACAAGCTCCTACAATGAGCAGTTCTTC
CDR3 length: 15; J gene: TRBJ2-5; V gene: TRBV28; D gene: TRBD2; clone size: .; CDR3 protein: CASSLLAGGLETQYF; CDR3 DNA: TGTGCCAGCAGTTTACTAGCGGGGGGTTTAGAGACCCAGTACTTC
CDR3 length: 13; J gene: TRBJ2-3; V gene: TRBV19; D gene: .; clone size: .; CDR3 protein: CASNEDDTDTQYF; CDR3 DNA: TGTGCCAGTAACGAGGATGACACAGATACGCAGTATTTT
CDR3 length: 14; J gene: TRBJ2-7; V gene: TRBV20-1; D gene: .; clone size: .; CDR3 protein: CSARDGVRSYEQYF; CDR3 DNA: TGCAGTGCTAGAGATGGGGTCCGCAGCTACGAGCAGTACTTC
CDR3 length: 14; J gene: TRBJ2-1; V gene: TRBV3-1; D gene: .; clone size: .; CDR3 protein: CASSPSVRENEQFF; CDR3 DNA: TGTGCCAGCAGTCCTAGCGTGAGGGAGAATGAGCAGTTCTTC
CDR3 length: 14; J gene: TRBJ1-1; V gene: TRBV2; D gene: TRBD1; clone size: .; CDR3 protein: CASRAQGAGTEAFF; CDR3 DNA: TGTGCCAGCAGGGCCCAGGGGGCGGGTACTGAAGCTTTCTTT
CDR3 length: 13; J gene: TRBJ1-5; V gene: TRBV11-1; D gene: TRBD1; clone size: .; CDR3 protein: CASSLTGNQPQHF; CDR3 DNA: TGTGCCAGCAGCCTGACAGGGAATCAGCCCCAGCATTTT
CDR3 length: 14; J gene: TRBJ1-5; V gene: TRBV20-1; D gene: .; clone size: .; CDR3 protein: CSASFWEEDQPQHF; CDR3 DNA: TGCAGTGCTAGTTTCTGGGAGGAGGATCAGCCCCAGCATTTT
CDR3 length: 16; J gene: TRBJ2-1; V gene: TRBV20-1; D gene: TRBD1; clone size: .; CDR3 protein: CSARVPGTGHYNEQFF; CDR3 DNA: TGCAGTGCTAGAGTGCCCGGGACAGGACACTACAATGAGCAGTTCTTC
CDR3 length: 15; J gene: TRBJ2-3; V gene: TRBV4-1; D gene: TRBD2; clone size: .; CDR3 protein: CASSQDLSGVDTQYF; CDR3 DNA: TGCGCCAGCAGCCAAGATCTTAGCGGGGTCGATACGCAGTATTTT
CDR3 length: 13; J gene: TRBJ1-2; V gene: TRBV5-4; D gene: TRBD1; clone size: .; CDR3 protein: CASSFLPGGNYTF; CDR3 DNA: TGTGCCAGCAGCTTTCTGCCAGGGGGGAACTACACCTTC
CDR3 length: 15; J gene: TRBJ1-2; V gene: TRBV5-4; D gene: .; clone size: few; CDR3 protein: CASSLRGGEWNGYTF; CDR3 DNA: TGTGCCAGCAGCTTACGAGGGGGAGAATGGAATGGCTACACCTTC
CDR3 length: 18; J gene: TRBJ2-2; V gene: TRBV11-2; D gene: .; clone size: .; CDR3 protein: CASSPSFTRGSYTGELFF; CDR3 DNA: TGTGCCAGCAGCCCATCGTTCACCCGGGGCTCTTACACCGGGGAGCTGTTTTTT
CDR3 length: 13; J gene: TRBJ2-6; V gene: TRBV12-3/TRBV12-4; D gene: .; clone size: .; CDR3 protein: CASSFGGANVLTF; CDR3 DNA: TGTGCCAGCAGTTTCGGTGGGGCCAACGTCCTGACTTTC
CDR3 length: 14; J gene: TRBJ2-7; V gene: TRBV28; D gene: TRBD1; clone size: .; CDR3 protein: CASNRDSFFYEQYF; CDR3 DNA: TGTGCCAGCAATCGGGACAGTTTTTTCTACGAGCAGTACTTC
CDR3 length: 12; J gene: TRBJ2-5; V gene: TRBV5-8; D gene: .; clone size: .; CDR3 protein: CASSLGLKTQYF; CDR3 DNA: TGTGCCAGCAGCCTCGGATTGAAGACCCAGTACTTC
CDR3 length: 16; J gene: TRBJ1-5; V gene: TRBV4-1; D gene: .; clone size: .; CDR3 protein: CASSQGELLGNQPQHF; CDR3 DNA: TGCGCCAGCAGCCAAGGGGAATTGTTGGGCAATCAGCCCCAGCATTTT
CDR3 length: 14; J gene: TRBJ1-5; V gene: TRBV13; D gene: .; clone size: .; CDR3 protein: CASSLRGRDQPQHF; CDR3 DNA: TGTGCCAGCAGCTTACGGGGACGAGATCAGCCCCAGCATTTT
CDR3 length: 13; J gene: TRBJ1-2; V gene: TRBV6-1; D gene: TRBD1; clone size: .; CDR3 protein: CASSDWTGTTYTF; CDR3 DNA: TGTGCCAGCAGTGACTGGACAGGGACCACCTACACCTTC
CDR3 length: 13; J gene: TRBJ2-7; V gene: TRBV28; D gene: TRBD1; clone size: .; CDR3 protein: CASRETGDYEQYF; CDR3 DNA: TGTGCCAGCAGAGAGACAGGGGACTACGAGCAGTACTTC
CDR3 length: 19; J gene: TRBJ2-6; V gene: TRBV7-9; D gene: .; clone size: .; CDR3 protein: CASSTLTVQSSSGANVLTF; CDR3 DNA: TGTGCCAGCAGCACCTTGACAGTTCAATCGAGCTCTGGGGCCAACGTCCTGACTTTC
CDR3 length: 12; J gene: TRBJ2-1; V gene: TRBV5-6; D gene: .; clone size: .; CDR3 protein: CASSLDDNEQFF; CDR3 DNA: TGTGCCAGCAGCTTGGACGATAATGAGCAGTTCTTC
CDR3 length: 14; J gene: TRBJ2-7; V gene: TRBV5-6; D gene: .; clone size: .; CDR3 protein: CASSLETGSYEQYF; CDR3 DNA: TGTGCCAGCAGCTTGGAGACGGGATCCTACGAGCAGTACTTC
CDR3 length: 15; J gene: TRBJ2-2; V gene: TRBV28; D gene: TRBD1; clone size: .; CDR3 protein: CASSHRGRRTGELFF; CDR3 DNA: TGTGCCAGCAGTCACAGGGGACGGCGTACCGGGGAGCTGTTTTTT
CDR3 length: 14; J gene: TRBJ2-7; V gene: TRBV2; D gene: .; clone size: .; CDR3 protein: CASSDVVSIDEQYF; CDR3 DNA: TGTGCCAGCAGTGATGTAGTTTCGATAGACGAGCAGTACTTC
CDR3 length: 16; J gene: TRBJ2-7; V gene: TRBV2; D gene: TRBD1; clone size: .; CDR3 protein: CASSGRLQGGSYEQYF; CDR3 DNA: TGTGCCAGCAGTGGTCGATTACAGGGGGGTTCCTACGAGCAGTACTTC
CDR3 length: 15; J gene: TRBJ1-3; V gene: TRBV9; D gene: TRBD1; clone size: few; CDR3 protein: CASSPRGDSGNTIYF; CDR3 DNA: TGTGCCAGCAGCCCCAGGGGGGACTCTGGAAACACCATATATTTT
CDR3 length: 13; J gene: TRBJ2-5; V gene: TRBV5-1; D gene: .; clone size: .; CDR3 protein: CASSLAGGETQYF; CDR3 DNA: TGCGCCAGCAGCTTGGCCGGGGGTGAGACCCAGTACTTC